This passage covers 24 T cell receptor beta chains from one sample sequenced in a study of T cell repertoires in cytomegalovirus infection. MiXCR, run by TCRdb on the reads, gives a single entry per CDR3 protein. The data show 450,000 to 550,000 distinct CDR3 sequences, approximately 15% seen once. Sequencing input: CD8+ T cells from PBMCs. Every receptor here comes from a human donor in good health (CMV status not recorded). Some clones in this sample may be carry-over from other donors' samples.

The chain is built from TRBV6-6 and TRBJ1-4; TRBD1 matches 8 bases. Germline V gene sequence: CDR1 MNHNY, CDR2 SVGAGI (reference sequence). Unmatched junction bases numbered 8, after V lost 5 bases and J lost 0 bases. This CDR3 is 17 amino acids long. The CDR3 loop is CASSDMDREATNEKLFF. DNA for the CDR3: TGTGCCAGCAGTGACATGGACAGGGAGGCAACTAATGAAAAACTGTTTTTT.

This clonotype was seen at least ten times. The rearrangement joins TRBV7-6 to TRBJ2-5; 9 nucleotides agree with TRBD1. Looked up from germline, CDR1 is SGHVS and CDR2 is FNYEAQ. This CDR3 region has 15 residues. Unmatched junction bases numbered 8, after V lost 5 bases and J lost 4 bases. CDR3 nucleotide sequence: TGTGCCAGCAGCCAGGGGGGGGACAGGGCAGAGACCCAGTACTTC. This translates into CASSQGGDRAETQYF.

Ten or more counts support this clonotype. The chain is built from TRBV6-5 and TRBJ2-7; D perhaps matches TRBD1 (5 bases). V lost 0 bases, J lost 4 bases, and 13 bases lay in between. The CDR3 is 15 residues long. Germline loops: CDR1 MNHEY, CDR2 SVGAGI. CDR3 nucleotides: TGTGCCAGCAGTTACTCGATAGCAGGGTTGTACGAGCAGTACTTC. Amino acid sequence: CASSYSIAGLYEQYF.

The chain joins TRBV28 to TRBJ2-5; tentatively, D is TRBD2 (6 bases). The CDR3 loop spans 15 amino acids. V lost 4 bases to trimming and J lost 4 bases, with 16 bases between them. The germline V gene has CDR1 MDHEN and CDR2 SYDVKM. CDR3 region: CASSWILGRGETQYF. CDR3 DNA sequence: TGTGCCAGCAGTTGGATCCTGGGGCGGGGAGAGACCCAGTACTTC.

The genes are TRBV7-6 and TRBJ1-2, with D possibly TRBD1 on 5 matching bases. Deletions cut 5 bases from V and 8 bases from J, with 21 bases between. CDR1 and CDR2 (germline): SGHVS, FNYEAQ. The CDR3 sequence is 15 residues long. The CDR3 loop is CASSRSGTAILGYTF. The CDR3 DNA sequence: TGTGCCAGCAGCCGCTCCGGGACCGCTATTTTGGGCTACACCTTC. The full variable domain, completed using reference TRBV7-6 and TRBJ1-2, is GAGVSQSPRYKVTKRGQDVALRCDPISGHVSLYWYRQALGQGPEFLTYFNYEAQQDKSGLPNDRFSAERPEGSISTLTIQRTEQRDSAMYRCASSRSGTAILGYTFGSGTRLTVV.

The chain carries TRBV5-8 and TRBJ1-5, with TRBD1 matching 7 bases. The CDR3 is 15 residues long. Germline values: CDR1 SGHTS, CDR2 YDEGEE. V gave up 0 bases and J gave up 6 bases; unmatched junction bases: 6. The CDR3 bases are TGTGCCAGCAGCTTGGCCGAGGGGGCACGTCAGCCCCAGCATTTT. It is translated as CASSLAEGARQPQHF. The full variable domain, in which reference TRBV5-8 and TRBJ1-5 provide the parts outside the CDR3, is EAGVTQSPTHLIKTRGQQATLRCSPISGHTSVYWYQQALGLGLQFLLWYDEGEERNRGNFPPRFSGRQFPNYSSELNVNALELEDSALYLCASSLAEGARQPQHFGDGTRLSIL.

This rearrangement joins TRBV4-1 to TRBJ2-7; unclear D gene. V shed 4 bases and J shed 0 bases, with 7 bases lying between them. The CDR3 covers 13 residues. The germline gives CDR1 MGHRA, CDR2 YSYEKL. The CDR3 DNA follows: TGCGCCAGCAGCCCCGAGCCCTCCTACGAGCAGTACTTC. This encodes CASSPEPSYEQYF.

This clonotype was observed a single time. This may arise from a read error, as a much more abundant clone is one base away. In nucleotides, the CDR3 is TGTGCCAGCAGCGAACTAGATTCTAATGAGCAGTTCTTC. It codes for CASSELDSNEQFF. The chain combines TRBV7-9 with TRBJ2-1, with a tentative D call TRBD2 (5 bases). There are 13 residues in the CDR3. Looked up from germline, CDR1 is SEHNR and CDR2 is FQNEAQ (reference sequence). The ends were cut back, 5 bases at V and 7 bases at J, with 12 bases in the middle.

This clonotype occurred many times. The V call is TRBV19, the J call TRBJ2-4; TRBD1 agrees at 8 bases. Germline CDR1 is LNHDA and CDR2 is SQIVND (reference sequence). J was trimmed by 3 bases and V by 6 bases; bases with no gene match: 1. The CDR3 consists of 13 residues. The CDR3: CASSTGGKNIQYF. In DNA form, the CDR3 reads TGTGCCAGTAGCACAGGGGGCAAAAACATTCAGTACTTC. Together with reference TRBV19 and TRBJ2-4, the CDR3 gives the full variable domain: DGGITQSPKYLFRKEGQNVTLSCEQNLNHDAMYWYRQDPGQGLRLIYYSQIVNDFQKGDIAEGYSVSREKKESFPLTVTSAQKNPTAFYLCASSTGGKNIQYFGAGTRLSVL.

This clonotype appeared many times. This CDR3 is CASSLGTSLGYTF. CDR3 in DNA: TGTGCCAGCAGCTTAGGGACTTCACTTGGCTACACCTTC. V usage is TRBV7-9 and J usage is TRBJ1-2; no firm D call. The CDR3 runs to 13 residues. V was cut by 1 base and J by 7 bases, with 10 bases left in between. Germline V gene lookup returns CDR1 SEHNR and CDR2 FQNEAQ (reference sequence). Based on the CDR3 plus reference TRBV7-9 and TRBJ1-2, the full variable domain is DTGVSQNPRHKITKRGQNVTFRCDPISEHNRLYWYRQTLGQGPEFLTYFQNEAQLEKSRLLSDRFSAERPKGSFSTLEIQRTEQGDSAMYLCASSLGTSLGYTFGSGTRLTVV.

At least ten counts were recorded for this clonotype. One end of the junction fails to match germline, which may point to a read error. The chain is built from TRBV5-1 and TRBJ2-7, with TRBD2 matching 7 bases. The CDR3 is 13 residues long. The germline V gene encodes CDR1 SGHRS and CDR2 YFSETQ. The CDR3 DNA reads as TGTGCCAGCAGCTTAGGGGAGGGTTACGAGCAGTACTTC. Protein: CASSLGEGYEQYF.

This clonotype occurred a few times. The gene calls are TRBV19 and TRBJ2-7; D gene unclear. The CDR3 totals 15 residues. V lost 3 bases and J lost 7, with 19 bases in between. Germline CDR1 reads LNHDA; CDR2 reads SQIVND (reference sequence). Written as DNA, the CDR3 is TGTGCCAGTAGTATCACCCGCGGCAGCCTTAGGGAGCAGTACTTC. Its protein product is CASSITRGSLREQYF.

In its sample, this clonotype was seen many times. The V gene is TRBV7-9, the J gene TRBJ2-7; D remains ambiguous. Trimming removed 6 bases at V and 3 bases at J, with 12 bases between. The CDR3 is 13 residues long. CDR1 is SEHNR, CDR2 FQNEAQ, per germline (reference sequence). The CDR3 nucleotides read TGTGCCAGCAGGTCCGGACGGTACTACGAGCAGTACTTC. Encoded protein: CASRSGRYYEQYF.

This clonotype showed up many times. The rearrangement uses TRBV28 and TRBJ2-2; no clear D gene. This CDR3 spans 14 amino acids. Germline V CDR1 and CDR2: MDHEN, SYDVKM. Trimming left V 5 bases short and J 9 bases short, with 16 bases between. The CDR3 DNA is TGTGCCAGCAGTCCCAGGACCGTTATGCGGGAGCTGTTTTTT. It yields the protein CASSPRTVMRELFF.

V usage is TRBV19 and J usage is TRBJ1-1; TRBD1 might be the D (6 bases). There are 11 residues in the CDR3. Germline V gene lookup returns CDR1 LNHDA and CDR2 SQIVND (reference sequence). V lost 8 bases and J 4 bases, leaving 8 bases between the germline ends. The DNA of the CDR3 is TGTGCCAGTGGGGGCGTCACTGAAGCTTTCTTT. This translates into CASGGVTEAFF.

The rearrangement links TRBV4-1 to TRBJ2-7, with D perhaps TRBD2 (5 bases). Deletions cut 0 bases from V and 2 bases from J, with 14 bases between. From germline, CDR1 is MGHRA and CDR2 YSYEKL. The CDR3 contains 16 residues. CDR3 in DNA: TGCGCCAGCAGCCAAGATTGGGGTAGCGTAACCTACGAGCAGTACTTC. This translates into CASSQDWGSVTYEQYF.

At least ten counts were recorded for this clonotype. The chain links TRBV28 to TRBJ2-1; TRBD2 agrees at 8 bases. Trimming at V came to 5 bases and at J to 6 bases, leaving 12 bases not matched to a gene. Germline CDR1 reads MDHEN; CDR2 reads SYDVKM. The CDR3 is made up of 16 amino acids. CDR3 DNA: TGTGCCAGCAGTCCCCCCTGGACTAGCTCTTCCAATGAGCAGTTCTTC. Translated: CASSPPWTSSSNEQFF. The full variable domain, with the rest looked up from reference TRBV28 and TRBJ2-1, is DVKVTQSSRYLVKRTGEKVFLECVQDMDHENMFWYRQDPGLGLRLIYFSYDVKMKEKGDIPEGYSVSREKKERFSLILESASTNQTSMYLCASSPPWTSSSNEQFFGPGTRLTVL.

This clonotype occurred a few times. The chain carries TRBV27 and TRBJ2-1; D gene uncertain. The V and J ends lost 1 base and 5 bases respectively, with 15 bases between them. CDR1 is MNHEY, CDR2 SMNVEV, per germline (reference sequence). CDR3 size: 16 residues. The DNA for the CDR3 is TGTGCCAGCAGTTTATGGATGGTGGGGTCGGACAATGAGCAGTTCTTC. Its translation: CASSLWMVGSDNEQFF.

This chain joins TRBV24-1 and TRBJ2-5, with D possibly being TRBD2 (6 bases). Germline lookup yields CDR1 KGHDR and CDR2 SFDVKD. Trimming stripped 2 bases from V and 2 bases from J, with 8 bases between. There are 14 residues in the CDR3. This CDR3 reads CATSDWDLQETQYF. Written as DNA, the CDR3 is TGTGCCACCAGTGATTGGGACTTGCAAGAGACCCAGTACTTC.

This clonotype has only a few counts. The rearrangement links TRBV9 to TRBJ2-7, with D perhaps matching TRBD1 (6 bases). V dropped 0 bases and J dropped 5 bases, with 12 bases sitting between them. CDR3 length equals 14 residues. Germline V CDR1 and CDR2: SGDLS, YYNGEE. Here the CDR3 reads CASSVGGGKNEQYF. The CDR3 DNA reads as TGTGCCAGCAGCGTAGGAGGGGGTAAGAACGAGCAGTACTTC.

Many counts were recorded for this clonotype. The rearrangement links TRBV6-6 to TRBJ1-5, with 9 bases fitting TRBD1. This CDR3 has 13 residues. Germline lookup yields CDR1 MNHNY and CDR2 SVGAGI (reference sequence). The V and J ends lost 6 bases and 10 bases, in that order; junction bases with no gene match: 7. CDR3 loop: CASSPGTGRPQHF. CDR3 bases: TGTGCCAGCAGCCCCGGGACAGGGAGACCCCAGCATTTT.

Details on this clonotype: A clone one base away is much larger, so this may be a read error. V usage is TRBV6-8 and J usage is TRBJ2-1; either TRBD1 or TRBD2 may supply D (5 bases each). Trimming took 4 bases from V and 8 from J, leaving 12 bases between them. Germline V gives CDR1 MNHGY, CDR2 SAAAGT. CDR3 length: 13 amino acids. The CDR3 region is CASSSVLGDEQFF. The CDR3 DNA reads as TGTGCCAGCAGTTCGGTACTAGGGGATGAGCAGTTCTTC.

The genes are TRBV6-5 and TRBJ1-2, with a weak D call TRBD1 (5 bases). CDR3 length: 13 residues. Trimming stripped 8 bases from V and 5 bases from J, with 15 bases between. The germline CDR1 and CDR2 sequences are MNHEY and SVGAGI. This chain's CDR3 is CASHLGRTYGYTF. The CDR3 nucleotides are TGTGCCAGCCATTTAGGGAGGACATATGGCTACACCTTC.

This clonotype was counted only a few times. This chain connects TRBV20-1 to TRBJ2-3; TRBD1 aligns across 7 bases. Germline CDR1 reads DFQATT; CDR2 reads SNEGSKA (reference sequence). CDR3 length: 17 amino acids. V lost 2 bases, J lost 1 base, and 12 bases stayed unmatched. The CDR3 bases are TGCAGTGCTAGAACCGTGCTGAGACAGGGAGGCACAGATACGCAGTATTTT. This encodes CSARTVLRQGGTDTQYF.